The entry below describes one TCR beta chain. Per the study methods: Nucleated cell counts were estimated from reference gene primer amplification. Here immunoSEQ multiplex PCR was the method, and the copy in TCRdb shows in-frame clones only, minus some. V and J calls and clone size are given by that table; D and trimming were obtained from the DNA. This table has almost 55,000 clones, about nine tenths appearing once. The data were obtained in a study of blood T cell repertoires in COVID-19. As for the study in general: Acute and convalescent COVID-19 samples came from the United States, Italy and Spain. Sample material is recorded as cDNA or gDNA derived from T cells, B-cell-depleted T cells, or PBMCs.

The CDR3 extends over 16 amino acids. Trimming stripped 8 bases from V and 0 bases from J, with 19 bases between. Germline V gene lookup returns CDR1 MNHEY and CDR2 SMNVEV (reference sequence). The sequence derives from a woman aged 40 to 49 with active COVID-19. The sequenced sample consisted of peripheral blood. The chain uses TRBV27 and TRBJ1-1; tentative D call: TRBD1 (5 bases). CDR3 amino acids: CASFSGGATLNTEAFF. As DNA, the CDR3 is TGTGCCAGCTTTTCCGGTGGGGCAACTTTGAACACTGAAGCTTTCTTT.